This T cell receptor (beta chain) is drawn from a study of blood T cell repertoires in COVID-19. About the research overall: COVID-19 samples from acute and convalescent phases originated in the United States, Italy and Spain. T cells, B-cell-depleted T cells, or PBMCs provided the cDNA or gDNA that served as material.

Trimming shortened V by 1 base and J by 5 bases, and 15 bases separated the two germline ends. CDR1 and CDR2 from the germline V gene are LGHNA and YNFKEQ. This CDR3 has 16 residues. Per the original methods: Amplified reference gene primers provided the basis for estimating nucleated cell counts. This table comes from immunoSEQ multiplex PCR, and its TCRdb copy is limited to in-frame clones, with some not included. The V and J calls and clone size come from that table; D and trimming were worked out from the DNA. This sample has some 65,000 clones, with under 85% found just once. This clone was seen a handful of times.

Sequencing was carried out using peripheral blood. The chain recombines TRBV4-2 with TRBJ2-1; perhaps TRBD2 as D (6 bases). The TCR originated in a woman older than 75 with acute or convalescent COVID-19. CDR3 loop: CASSQGVPGLNNEQFF. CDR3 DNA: TGTGCCAGCAGCCAAGGGGTCCCGGGACTCAACAATGAGCAGTTCTTC.